One sample yielded the 23 T cell receptor beta chains listed below, sequenced in a study of long-term antiretroviral therapy in people with HIV. Samples were assayed with immunoSEQ v3.0 at survey level. Only in-frame clones appear in the TCRdb table, and some are missing; sequencing was by immunoSEQ multiplex PCR. The table lists 40,000 to 60,000 clones, about 86% of them singletons. This sample comprised unsorted PBMCs, obtained 0.8 years after starting antiretroviral therapy. These receptors were obtained from a woman aged 18-29 years with HIV.

This clone turned up a few times. The J gene is TRBJ2-7, the V gene TRBV10-3, with 9 bases identical to TRBD2. Germline CDR1 is ENHRY and CDR2 is SYGVKD. V shed 3 bases and J 12 bases; nucleotides not matched to a gene: 12. This CDR3 is built from 14 residues. CDR3 in amino acids: CAISDPGLAAMGYF. CDR3 DNA: TGTGCCATCAGTGACCCGGGACTAGCCGCGATGGGGTACTTC.

The J gene is TRBJ2-7, the V gene TRBV7-2; tentative D call: TRBD2 (7 bases). V was trimmed by 1 base and J by 1 base, leaving 20 bases between them. The CDR3 runs to 18 residues. Looked up from germline, CDR1 is SGHTA and CDR2 is FQGNSA. The CDR3 region has the DNA TGTGCCAGCAGCTTAGGAGGGGGGCAGGGAGGGTCTTCCTACGAGCAGTACTTC. It translates to CASSLGGGQGGSSYEQYF.

The chain has TRBV28 and TRBJ2-1; TRBD2 matches 13 bases. The junction had 4 bases not matched to a gene; V was cut back by 1 base and J by 7 bases. This CDR3 is built from 16 residues. Germline values: CDR1 MDHEN, CDR2 SYDVKM. CDR3 in DNA: TGTGCCAGCAGTTTATCCACTAGCGGGAGGGGGAATGAGCAGTTCTTC. The encoded protein is CASSLSTSGRGNEQFF. Drawing the rest from reference TRBV28 and TRBJ2-1, the complete variable domain is DVKVTQSSRYLVKRTGEKVFLECVQDMDHENMFWYRQDPGLGLRLIYFSYDVKMKEKGDIPEGYSVSREKKERFSLILESASTNQTSMYLCASSLSTSGRGNEQFFGPGTRLTVL.

This chain connects TRBV5-8 to TRBJ1-4; D is undetermined. Trimming removed 1 base at V and 8 bases at J, with 15 bases between. The V gene's germline CDR1 is SGHTS and CDR2 YDEGEE. The CDR3 is 15 amino acids. The CDR3 loop reads CASSLFVGALEKLFF. The DNA of the CDR3 is TGTGCCAGCAGCTTGTTCGTGGGAGCCCTCGAAAAACTGTTTTTT. Variable domain in full (rest from reference TRBV5-8 and TRBJ1-4): EAGVTQSPTHLIKTRGQQATLRCSPISGHTSVYWYQQALGLGLQFLLWYDEGEERNRGNFPPRFSGRQFPNYSSELNVNALELEDSALYLCASSLFVGALEKLFFGSGTQLSVL.

The chain couples TRBV27 to TRBJ2-1; TRBD2 agrees at 7 bases. The CDR3 loop spans 15 amino acids. Looked up from germline, CDR1 is MNHEY and CDR2 is SMNVEV (reference sequence). Trimming took 0 bases from V and 5 from J; bases not matched to a gene: 4. The CDR3 here is CASSLSGGSHNEQFF. As DNA, the CDR3 is TGTGCCAGCAGTTTATCGGGGGGGAGTCACAATGAGCAGTTCTTC.

This chain uses TRBV4-1 with TRBJ2-7; 11 positions match TRBD1. The CDR3 extends over 16 amino acids. Germline CDR1 MGHRA, CDR2 YSYEKL. V lost 2 bases and J lost 4; bases outside the gene matches: 7. The CDR3, as DNA: TGCGCCAGCAGCCAACGAGGGACAGGGGGGGATTACGAGCAGTACTTC. It specifies CASSQRGTGGDYEQYF.

The rearrangement uses TRBV7-9 and TRBJ2-7; TRBD1 aligns across 7 bases. CDR1 and CDR2 from the germline V gene are SEHNR and FQNEAQ (reference sequence). V lost 4 bases, J lost 3 bases, and 6 bases stayed unmatched. This CDR3 has 14 amino acids. The CDR3 coding sequence is TGTGCCAGCAGCTCGAACAGGGGCAGCTACGAGCAGTACTTC. Translation gives CASSSNRGSYEQYF.

The genes are TRBV19 and TRBJ2-5; a possible D gene is TRBD1 (6 bases). Trimming removed 4 bases from V and 1 base from J, with 13 bases in between. Germline values: CDR1 LNHDA, CDR2 SQIVND (reference sequence). The CDR3 has 15 residues. In nucleotides, the CDR3 is TGTGCCAGTAGTAAACGGCGGACAGCCCAAGAGACCCAGTACTTC. It yields the protein CASSKRRTAQETQYF. The full variable domain, with the rest looked up from reference TRBV19 and TRBJ2-5, is DGGITQSPKYLFRKEGQNVTLSCEQNLNHDAMYWYRQDPGQGLRLIYYSQIVNDFQKGDIAEGYSVSREKKESFPLTVTSAQKNPTAFYLCASSKRRTAQETQYFGPGTRLLVL.

This rearrangement joins TRBV7-2 to TRBJ1-1; no definite D call. The CDR3 spans 12 residues. Germline assignment: CDR1 SGHTA and CDR2 FQGNSA. Trimming pared 3 bases from V and 1 base from J, leaving 3 bases between. The CDR3 is CASSFGNTEAFF. CDR3 sequence (DNA): TGTGCCAGCAGCTTCGGGAACACTGAAGCTTTCTTT. Drawing the rest from reference TRBV7-2 and TRBJ1-1, the complete variable domain is GAGVSQSPSNKVTEKGKDVELRCDPISGHTALYWYRQSLGQGLEFLIYFQGNSAPDKSGLPSDRFSAERTGGSVSTLTIQRTQQEDSAVYLCASSFGNTEAFFGQGTRLTVV.

The J gene is TRBJ1-1, the V gene TRBV29-1; no definite D call. The CDR3 is 13 residues long. The V gene's germline CDR1 is SQVTM and CDR2 ANQGSEA. V gave up 4 bases and J gave up 1 base, with 10 bases separating them. The CDR3 DNA sequence: TGCAGCGTTGTCGTACGGACGAACACTGAAGCTTTCTTT. This codes for CSVVVRTNTEAFF.

The CDR3 DNA reads as TGTGCCAGCAGCGGGACAGGGGGCGGAAATCAGCCCCAGCATTTT. This translates into CASSGTGGGNQPQHF. The chain recombines TRBV7-9 with TRBJ1-5; 12 bases agree with TRBD1. The CDR3 has 15 residues. Per the germline V gene, CDR1 is SEHNR and CDR2 is FQNEAQ (reference sequence). The V segment lost 5 bases and the J segment 4 bases; nucleotides outside the gene matches: 3.

J is TRBJ2-2 and V is TRBV27; D could derive from TRBD1 or TRBD2 (5 bases each). The CDR3 is 14 amino acids. Trimming pared 4 bases from V and 4 bases from J, leaving 10 bases between. Germline V gives CDR1 MNHEY, CDR2 SMNVEV (reference sequence). In DNA form, the CDR3 reads TGTGCCAGCAGTTGGGGACCATCCACCGGGGAGCTGTTTTTT. It is translated as CASSWGPSTGELFF.

V gene TRBV11-1 combines with J gene TRBJ2-5, with D possibly matching TRBD1 (5 bases). Germline CDR1 and CDR2: SGHAT and FQDESV (reference sequence). V was cut by 1 base and J by 3 bases, with 15 bases left in between. This CDR3 has 16 amino acids. DNA of the CDR3: TGTGCCAGCAGCTTAGTGGGGCAGCCCGATGAAGAGACCCAGTACTTC. Translation: CASSLVGQPDEETQYF.

The chain joins TRBV19 to TRBJ2-1; TRBD2 aligns across 9 bases. V trimming: 3 bases; J trimming: 7 bases; junction bases outside the gene matches: 4. Germline CDR1 is LNHDA and CDR2 is SQIVND (reference sequence). The CDR3 is 14 residues long. The CDR3 bases are TGTGCCAGTAGTATTGATACTAGCGGGAATGAGCAGTTCTTC. It yields the protein CASSIDTSGNEQFF.

The genes are TRBV5-1 and TRBJ2-7; TRBD2 matches 10 bases. The V and J ends lost 2 bases and 3 bases, in that order; junction bases with no gene match: 17. Germline values: CDR1 SGHRS, CDR2 YFSETQ. The CDR3 is 19 amino acids. Here the CDR3 reads CASSLEGLAITSGRYEQYF. CDR3 nucleotide sequence: TGCGCCAGCAGCTTAGAGGGACTAGCGATCACTTCAGGCCGCTACGAGCAGTACTTC.

In its sample, this clone ranks as medium-sized. The chain combines TRBV5-1 with TRBJ1-1; TRBD1 matches 8 bases. The V segment lost 1 base and the J segment 0 bases; nucleotides outside the gene matches: 5. This CDR3 comprises 16 residues. Germline values: CDR1 SGHRS, CDR2 YFSETQ. The CDR3 DNA sequence: TGCGCCAGCAGCTTGCTGGCAGGGGGCATGAACACTGAAGCTTTCTTT. Residues: CASSLLAGGMNTEAFF.

This clone was detected once. The genes are TRBV6-1 and TRBJ1-4, with 8 bases that match TRBD1. V lost 3 bases and J lost 7; bases outside the gene matches: 7. The CDR3 consists of 15 residues. The germline V gene has CDR1 MNHNS and CDR2 SASEGT. The CDR3 DNA follows: TGTGCCAGCAGTGACGCCACAGGGGGTCGTGAAAAACTGTTTTTT. Translated, it gives CASSDATGGREKLFF.

The chain joins TRBV23-1 to TRBJ2-3, with a weak D call TRBD1 (6 bases). TRBV23-1 is an ORF, with its function uncertain. Trimming took off 7 bases at V and 2 bases at J, with 19 bases between the two ends. CDR3 size: 16 residues. The CDR3 is CASIREGQKITDTQYF. The CDR3 DNA reads as TGCGCCAGCATTAGGGAAGGACAGAAAATCACAGATACGCAGTATTTT.

The chain joins TRBV6-5 to TRBJ2-7; TRBD2 agrees at 9 bases. Germline V gene sequence: CDR1 MNHEY, CDR2 SVGAGI. The V segment lost 2 bases and the J segment 5 bases; nucleotides outside the gene matches: 7. The CDR3 has 15 residues. Here the CDR3 DNA reads TGTGCCAGCAGTTACAGAGGGACTAGCCTCCACGAGCAGTACTTC. This sequence encodes CASSYRGTSLHEQYF.

The chain joins TRBV14 to TRBJ1-5; D unresolved. Germline assignment: CDR1 SGHDN and CDR2 FVKESK. V was trimmed by 5 bases and J by 7 bases, leaving 12 bases between them. The CDR3 extends over 13 amino acids. The CDR3 sequence: CASSSRGSQPQHF. The CDR3 DNA follows: TGTGCCAGCAGCTCCCGAGGGTCACAGCCCCAGCATTTT.

This chain connects TRBV4-3 to TRBJ2-1; TRBD2 aligns across 8 bases. Looked up from germline, CDR1 is LGHNA and CDR2 is YSLEER. Unmatched junction bases numbered 8, after V lost 3 bases and J lost 1 base. The CDR3 loop spans 17 amino acids. The CDR3 DNA sequence: TGCGCCAGCAGCCATCCGTTAGCGGGGAATTCCTACAATGAGCAGTTCTTC. It codes for CASSHPLAGNSYNEQFF.

The chain couples TRBV9 to TRBJ2-7, with D possibly being TRBD1 (6 bases). V gave up 0 bases and J gave up 5 bases, with 9 bases separating them. CDR1 and CDR2 (germline): SGDLS, YYNGEE. This CDR3 spans 13 amino acids. The CDR3 nucleotides are TGTGCCAGCAGCGTAGTGGACAGCAACGAGCAGTACTTC. Residues: CASSVVDSNEQYF.

The J gene is TRBJ2-3, the V gene TRBV7-8, with D perhaps TRBD1 or TRBD2 (5 bases each). V was pared by 4 bases and J by 0 bases, with 8 bases between. From germline, CDR1 is SGHVS and CDR2 FQNEAQ. CDR3 length equals 14 residues. CDR3: CASSSRDSTDTQYF. The CDR3 nucleotides read TGTGCCAGCAGCTCCCGGGACAGCACAGATACGCAGTATTTT.